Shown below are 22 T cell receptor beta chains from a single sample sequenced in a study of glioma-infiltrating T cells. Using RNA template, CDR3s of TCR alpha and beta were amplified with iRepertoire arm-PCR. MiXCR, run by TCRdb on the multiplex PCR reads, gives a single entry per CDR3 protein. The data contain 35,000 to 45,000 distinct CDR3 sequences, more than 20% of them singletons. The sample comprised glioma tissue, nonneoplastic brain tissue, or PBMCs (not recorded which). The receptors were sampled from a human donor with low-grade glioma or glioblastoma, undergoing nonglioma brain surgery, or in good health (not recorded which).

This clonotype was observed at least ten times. CDR3 region: CASSPDAGNYGYTF. DNA of the CDR3: TGTGCCAGCTCACCTGACGCAGGGAACTATGGCTACACCTTC. The chain couples TRBV18 to TRBJ1-2; maybe TRBD1 (5 bases). Germline V gene sequence: CDR1 KGHSH, CDR2 LQKENI. V shed 3 bases and J shed 2 bases, with 10 bases lying between them. The CDR3 totals 14 residues.

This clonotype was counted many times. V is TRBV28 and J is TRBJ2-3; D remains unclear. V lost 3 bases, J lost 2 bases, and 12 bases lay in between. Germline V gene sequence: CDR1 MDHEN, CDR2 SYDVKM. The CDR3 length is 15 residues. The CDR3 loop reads CASSFPGRSTDTQYF. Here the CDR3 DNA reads TGTGCCAGCAGTTTTCCAGGCCGTTCCACAGATACGCAGTATTTT. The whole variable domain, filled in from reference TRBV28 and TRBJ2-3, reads DVKVTQSSRYLVKRTGEKVFLECVQDMDHENMFWYRQDPGLGLRLIYFSYDVKMKEKGDIPEGYSVSREKKERFSLILESASTNQTSMYLCASSFPGRSTDTQYFGPGTRLTVL.

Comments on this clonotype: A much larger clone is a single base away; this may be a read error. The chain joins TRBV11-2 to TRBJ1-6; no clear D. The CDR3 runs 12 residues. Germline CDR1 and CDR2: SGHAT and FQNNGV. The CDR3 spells CASSGRQSPPHF. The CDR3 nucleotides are TGTGCCAGCAGCGGAAGGCAATCACCCCCCCACTTT. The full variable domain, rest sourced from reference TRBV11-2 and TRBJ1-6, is EAGVAQSPRYKIIEKRQSVAFWCNPISGHATLYWYQQILGQGPKLLIQFQNNGVVDDSQLPKDRFSAERLKGVDSTLKIQPAKLEDSAVYLCASSGRQSPPHFGNGTRLTVT.

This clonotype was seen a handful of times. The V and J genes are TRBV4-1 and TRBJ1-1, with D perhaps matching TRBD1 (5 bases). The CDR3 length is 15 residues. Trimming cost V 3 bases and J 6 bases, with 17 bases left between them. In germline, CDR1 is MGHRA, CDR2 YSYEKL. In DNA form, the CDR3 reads TGCGCCAGCAGCCAGGCCCAGGGAGGGGTTGCTGAAGCTTTCTTT. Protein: CASSQAQGGVAEAFF.

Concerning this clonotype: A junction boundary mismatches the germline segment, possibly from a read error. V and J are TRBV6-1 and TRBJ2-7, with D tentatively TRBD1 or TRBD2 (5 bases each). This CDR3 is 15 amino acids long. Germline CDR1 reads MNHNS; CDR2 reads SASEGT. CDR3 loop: CARSPPLGTFGEQYF. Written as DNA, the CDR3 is TGTGCCCGCAGTCCCCCCTTGGGGACCTTCGGGGAGCAGTACTTC.

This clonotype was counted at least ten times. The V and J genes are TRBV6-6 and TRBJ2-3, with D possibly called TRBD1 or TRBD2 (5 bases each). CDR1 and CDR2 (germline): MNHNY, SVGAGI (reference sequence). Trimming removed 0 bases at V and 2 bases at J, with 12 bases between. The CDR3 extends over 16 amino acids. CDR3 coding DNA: TGTGCCAGCAGTTACTCGAATCGGGGCCCCACAGATACGCAGTATTTT. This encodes CASSYSNRGPTDTQYF.

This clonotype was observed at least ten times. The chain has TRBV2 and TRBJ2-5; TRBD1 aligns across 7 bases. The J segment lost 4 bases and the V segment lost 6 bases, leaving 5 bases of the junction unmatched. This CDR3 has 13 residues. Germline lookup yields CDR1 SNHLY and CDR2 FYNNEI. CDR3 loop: CASSLDRRETQYF. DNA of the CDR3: TGTGCCAGCAGCTTGGACAGGAGAGAGACCCAGTACTTC.

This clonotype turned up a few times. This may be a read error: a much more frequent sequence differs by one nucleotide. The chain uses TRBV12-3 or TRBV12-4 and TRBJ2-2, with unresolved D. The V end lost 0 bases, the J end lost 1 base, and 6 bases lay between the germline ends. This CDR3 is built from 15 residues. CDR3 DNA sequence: TGTGCCAGCAGTTTAGCACCTGGGAACACCGGGGAGCTGTTTTTT. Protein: CASSLAPGNTGELFF.

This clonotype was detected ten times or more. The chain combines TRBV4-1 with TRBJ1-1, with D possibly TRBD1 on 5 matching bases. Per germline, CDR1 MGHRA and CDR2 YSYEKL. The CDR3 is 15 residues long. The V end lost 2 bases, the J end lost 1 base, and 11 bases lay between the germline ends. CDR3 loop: CASSQQEGSNTEAFF. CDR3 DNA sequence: TGCGCCAGCAGCCAACAGGAGGGGTCGAACACTGAAGCTTTCTTT.

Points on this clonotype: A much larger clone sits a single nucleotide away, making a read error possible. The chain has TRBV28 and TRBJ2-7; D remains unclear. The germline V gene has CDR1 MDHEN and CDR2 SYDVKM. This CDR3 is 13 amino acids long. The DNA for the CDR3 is TGTGCCAGCAGTTTAGGGTACTCCTACGTGCAGTACTTC. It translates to CASSLGYSYVQYF.

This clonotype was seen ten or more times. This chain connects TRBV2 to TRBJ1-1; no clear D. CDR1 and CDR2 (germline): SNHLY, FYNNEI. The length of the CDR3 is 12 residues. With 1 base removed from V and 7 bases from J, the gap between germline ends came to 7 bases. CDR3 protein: CASSEVGIEAFF. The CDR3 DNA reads TGTGCCAGCAGTGAAGTTGGGATTGAAGCTTTCTTT.

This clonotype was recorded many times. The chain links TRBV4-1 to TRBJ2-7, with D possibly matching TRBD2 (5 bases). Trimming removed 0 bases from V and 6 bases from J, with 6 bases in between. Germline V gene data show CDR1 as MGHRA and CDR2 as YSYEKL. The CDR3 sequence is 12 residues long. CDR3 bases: TGCGCCAGCAGCCAAGAGGGAGCCGAGCAGTACTTC. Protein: CASSQEGAEQYF.

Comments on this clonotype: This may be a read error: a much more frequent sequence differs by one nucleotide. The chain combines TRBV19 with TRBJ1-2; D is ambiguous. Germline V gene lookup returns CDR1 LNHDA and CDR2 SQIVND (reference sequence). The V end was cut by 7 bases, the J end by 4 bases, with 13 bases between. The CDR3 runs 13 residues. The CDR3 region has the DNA TGTGCCAGTACCTCACGTTCGGCCTATGGCTACACCTTC. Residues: CASTSRSAYGYTF.

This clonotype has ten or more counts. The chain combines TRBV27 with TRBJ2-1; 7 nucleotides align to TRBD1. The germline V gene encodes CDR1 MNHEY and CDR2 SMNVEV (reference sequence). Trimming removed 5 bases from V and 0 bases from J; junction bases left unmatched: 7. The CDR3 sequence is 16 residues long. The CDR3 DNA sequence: TGTGCCAGCAGTCGGGTAGGGGGCTTCTCCTACAATGAGCAGTTCTTC. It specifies CASSRVGGFSYNEQFF.

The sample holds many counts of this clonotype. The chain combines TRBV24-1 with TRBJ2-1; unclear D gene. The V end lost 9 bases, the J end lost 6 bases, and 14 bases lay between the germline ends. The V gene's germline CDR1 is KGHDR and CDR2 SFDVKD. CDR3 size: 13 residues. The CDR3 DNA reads TGTGCCACCTTAGACCACGGGTCCAATGAGCAGTTCTTC. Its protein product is CATLDHGSNEQFF.

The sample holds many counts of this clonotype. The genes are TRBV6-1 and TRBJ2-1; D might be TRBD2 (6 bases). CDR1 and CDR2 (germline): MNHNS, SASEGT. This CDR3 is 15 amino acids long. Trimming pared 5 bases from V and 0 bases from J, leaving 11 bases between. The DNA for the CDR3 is TGTGCCAGCAGTCCGGACTACAGCTCCTACAATGAGCAGTTCTTC. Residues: CASSPDYSSYNEQFF.

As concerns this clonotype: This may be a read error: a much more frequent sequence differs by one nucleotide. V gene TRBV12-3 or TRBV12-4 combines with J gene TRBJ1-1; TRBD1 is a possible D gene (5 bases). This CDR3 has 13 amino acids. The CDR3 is CASRNIQETEVFF. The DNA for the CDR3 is TGTGCCAGCAGAAACATACAGGAGACTGAAGTTTTCTTT.

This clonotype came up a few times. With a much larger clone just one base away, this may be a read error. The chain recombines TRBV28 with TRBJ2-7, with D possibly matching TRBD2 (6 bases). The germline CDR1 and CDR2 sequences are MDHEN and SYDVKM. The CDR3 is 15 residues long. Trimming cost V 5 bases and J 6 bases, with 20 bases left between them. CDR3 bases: TGTGCCAGCAGTCCGCCCGCCGGGGGAACGGGCGAGCAGTACTTC. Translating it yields CASSPPAGGTGEQYF.

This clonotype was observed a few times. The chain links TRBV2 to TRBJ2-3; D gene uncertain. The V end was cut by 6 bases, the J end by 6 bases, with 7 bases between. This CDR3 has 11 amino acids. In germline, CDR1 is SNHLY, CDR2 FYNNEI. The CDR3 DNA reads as TGTGCCAGCAGGGAACTGGATACGCAGTATTTT. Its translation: CASRELDTQYF.

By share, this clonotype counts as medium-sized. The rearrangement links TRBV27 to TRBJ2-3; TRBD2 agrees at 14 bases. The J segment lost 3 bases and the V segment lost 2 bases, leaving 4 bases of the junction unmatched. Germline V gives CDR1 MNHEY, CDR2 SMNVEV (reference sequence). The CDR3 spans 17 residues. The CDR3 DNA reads TGTGCCAGCAGTTTACGGGGACTAGCGGGAGCGACAGATACGCAGTATTTT. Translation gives CASSLRGLAGATDTQYF.

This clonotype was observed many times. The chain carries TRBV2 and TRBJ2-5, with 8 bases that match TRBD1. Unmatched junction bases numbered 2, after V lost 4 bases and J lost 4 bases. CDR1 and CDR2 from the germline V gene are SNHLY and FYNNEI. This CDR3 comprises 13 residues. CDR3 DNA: TGTGCCAGCAGTGTAGGGACAGGAGAGACCCAGTACTTC. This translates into CASSVGTGETQYF.

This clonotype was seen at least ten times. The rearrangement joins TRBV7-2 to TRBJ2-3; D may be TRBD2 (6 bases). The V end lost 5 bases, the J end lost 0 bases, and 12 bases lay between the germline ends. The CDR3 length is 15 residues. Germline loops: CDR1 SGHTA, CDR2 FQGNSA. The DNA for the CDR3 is TGTGCCAGCAGCCGCCAGCGGGCTAGCACAGATACGCAGTATTTT. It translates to CASSRQRASTDTQYF. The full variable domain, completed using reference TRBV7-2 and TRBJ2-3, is GAGVSQSPSNKVTEKGKDVELRCDPISGHTALYWYRQSLGQGLEFLIYFQGNSAPDKSGLPSDRFSAERTGGSVSTLTIQRTQQEDSAVYLCASSRQRASTDTQYFGPGTRLTVL.